This TCR beta chain was sequenced for a study of cytomegalovirus exposure and HLA in healthy donors. 60 Vbeta and 13 Jbeta primers were used in PCR. Assay: immunoSEQ multiplex PCR; the TCRdb copy retains only in-frame clones and omits some. Among over 150,000 clones, over 70% were seen once, and the ten largest hold 2.2%. General study results and limits: Three of the chains that were CMV-associated were confirmed in vitro to be specific for CMV antigens.

Healthy donors of bone marrow made up the group. Notes on this clone: Antigen: not known.

Per germline, CDR1 SGHTA and CDR2 FQGNSA. The CDR3 sequence is 14 residues long. V was cut by 1 base and J by 2 bases, with 9 bases left in between. The chain joins TRBV7-2 to TRBJ2-7; D uncertain. The sequence came from a woman in her 30s in good health and CMV-seronegative. The sequenced material came from PBMCs. The DNA of the CDR3 is TGTGCCAGCAGCTTAGTTAGTACAGCCTACGAGCAGTACTTC. It is translated as CASSLVSTAYEQYF.